Listed below are T cell receptor beta chains from one sample, sequenced in a study of blood T cell repertoires in COVID-19. Profiling relied on immunoSEQ multiplex PCR, and the TCRdb table lists in-frame clones only, not all of them. The sample lists some 80,000 clones, approximately 88% seen once, with about 12% in the top ten. The specimen sequenced was peripheral blood. These receptors came from a human donor in a cohort sampled during active COVID-19. The CDR3 runs from the conserved cysteine through the conserved F or W. The order of the fields is CDR3 protein, CDR3 DNA, clone size, J gene, V gene, D gene. The D gene is left open where the match is weak. A clone size is listed for some rows: how often the clone was seen (once, few, many), or a class if it is expanded.

CASSPTHEQGLRRGYTF	TGCGCCAGCAGCCCGACGCACGAGCAAGGACTCAGGAGGGGCTACACCTTC	.	TRBJ1-2	TRBV5-1	.
CASSDLTGRGRDSRTGELFF	TGCGCCAGCAGTGATTTAACTGGCCGCGGGAGGGATAGTAGGACCGGGGAGCTGTTTTTT	few	TRBJ2-2	TRBV10-1	TRBD2
CASRADLGGLAGASF	TGTGCCAGCAGAGCCGACCTTGGCGGACTAGCGGGAGCCAGTTTC	.	TRBJ2-7	TRBV6-5	TRBD2
CATSDNDQTGIYGYTF	TGTGCCACCAGTGACAATGATCAGACAGGAATCTATGGCTACACCTTC	.	TRBJ1-2	TRBV24-1	.
CASSMTGDLEKLFF	TGTGCCAGCAGTATGACAGGGGATCTCGAAAAACTGTTTTTT	once	TRBJ1-4	TRBV6-6	TRBD1
CASSLARRAGANVLTF	TGTGCCAGCAGCTTAGCGAGGAGGGCCGGGGCCAACGTCCTGACTTTC	.	TRBJ2-6	TRBV7-8	.
CASRQGGEKLFF	TGTGCCAGCAGACAGGGGGGTGAAAAACTGTTTTTT	.	TRBJ1-4	TRBV3-1/TRBV3-2	TRBD1
CASNSPSAGLHEQYF	TGTGCCAGCAACTCACCCTCGGCGGGGCTTCACGAGCAGTACTTC	few	TRBJ2-7	TRBV5-8	.
CASSEGTASSYEQYF	TGTGCCAGCAGTGAAGGTACTGCTAGCTCCTACGAGCAGTACTTC	few	TRBJ2-7	TRBV2	.
CASSLTGVNFGEQFF	TGTGCCAGCAGTCTGACAGGGGTAAATTTTGGTGAGCAGTTCTTC	.	TRBJ2-1	TRBV2	TRBD1
CASSYGQSTYEQYF	TGTGCCAGCAGCTATGGACAGAGTACCTACGAGCAGTACTTC	.	TRBJ2-7	TRBV5-6	.
CASSLEGHGELFF	TGTGCCAGCAGCTTAGAAGGACACGGGGAGCTGTTTTTT	.	TRBJ2-2	TRBV7-2	.
CASSLSTTGSGANVLTF	TGTGCCAGCAGTTTATCCACCACAGGGTCTGGGGCCAACGTCCTGACTTTC	.	TRBJ2-6	TRBV27	.